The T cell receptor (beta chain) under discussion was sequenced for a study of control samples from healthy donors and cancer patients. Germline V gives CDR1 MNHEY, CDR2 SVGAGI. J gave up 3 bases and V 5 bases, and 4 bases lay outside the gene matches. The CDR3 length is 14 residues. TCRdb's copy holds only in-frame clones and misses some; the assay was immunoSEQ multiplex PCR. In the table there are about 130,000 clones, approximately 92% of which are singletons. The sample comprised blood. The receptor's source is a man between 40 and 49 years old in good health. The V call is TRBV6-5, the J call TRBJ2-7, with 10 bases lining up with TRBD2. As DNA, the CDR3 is TGTGCCAGCAGTCCTATAGCGGGGGGCTACGAGCAGTACTTC. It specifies CASSPIAGGYEQYF.